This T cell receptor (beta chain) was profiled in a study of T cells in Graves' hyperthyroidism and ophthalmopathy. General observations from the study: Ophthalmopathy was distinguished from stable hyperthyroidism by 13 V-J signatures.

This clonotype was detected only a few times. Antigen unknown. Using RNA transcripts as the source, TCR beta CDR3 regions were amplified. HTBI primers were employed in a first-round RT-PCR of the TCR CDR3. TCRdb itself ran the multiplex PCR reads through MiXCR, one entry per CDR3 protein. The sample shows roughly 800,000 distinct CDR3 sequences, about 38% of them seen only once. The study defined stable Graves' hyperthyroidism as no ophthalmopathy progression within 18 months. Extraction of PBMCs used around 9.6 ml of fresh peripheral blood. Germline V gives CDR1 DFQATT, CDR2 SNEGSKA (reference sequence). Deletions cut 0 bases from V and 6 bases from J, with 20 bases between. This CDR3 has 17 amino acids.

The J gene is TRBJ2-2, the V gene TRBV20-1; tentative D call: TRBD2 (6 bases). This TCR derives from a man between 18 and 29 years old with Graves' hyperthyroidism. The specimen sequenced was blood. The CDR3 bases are TGCAGTGCTAGAGATGGCAGGGAGGACCCCAACGCCGGGGAGCTGTTTTTT. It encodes CSARDGREDPNAGELFF.